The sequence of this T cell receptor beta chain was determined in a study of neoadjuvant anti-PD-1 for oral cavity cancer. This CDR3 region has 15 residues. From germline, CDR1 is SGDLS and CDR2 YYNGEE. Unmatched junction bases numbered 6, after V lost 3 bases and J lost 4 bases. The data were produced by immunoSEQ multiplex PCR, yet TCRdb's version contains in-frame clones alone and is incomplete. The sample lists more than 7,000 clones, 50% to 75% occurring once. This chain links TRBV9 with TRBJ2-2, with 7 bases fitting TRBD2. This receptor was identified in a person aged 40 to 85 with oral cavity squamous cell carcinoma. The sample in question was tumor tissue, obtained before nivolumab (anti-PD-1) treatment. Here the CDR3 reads CASSALAASTGELFF. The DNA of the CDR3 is TGTGCCAGCAGCGCCCTAGCGGCCTCCACCGGGGAGCTGTTTTTT.